This T cell receptor (beta chain) was obtained from a study of blood T cells in healthy people across ages. A J-beta primer mix and a sample-barcoded 5' primer were used in a second PCR of about 7 to 12 cycles. Unique molecular identifiers of 12 random nucleotides labeled each cDNA. There were at least 3 million CDR3-containing paired-end reads obtained from each sample. A single record per CDR3 protein comes from TCRdb applying MiXCR to the 5' RACE reads. The sample yields some 710,000 distinct CDR3 sequences, over 20% seen once. The table lists this clonotype with a few counts. What it binds is not known. The study, taken as a whole, reports: When set beside aged donors, long-lived donors presented more naive CD4+ cells and higher diversity.

Germline V gives CDR1 SGHKS, CDR2 YYEKEE (reference sequence). The CDR3 contains 15 residues. V was clipped by 2 bases and J by 0 bases, with 11 bases between them. This chain uses TRBV5-5 with TRBJ1-1, with unresolved D. The TCR was taken from an older man in good health. Sequenced: blood. CDR3 protein: CASSFTVLMNTEAFF. The DNA for the CDR3 is TGTGCCAGCAGCTTTACAGTCCTCATGAACACTGAAGCTTTCTTT.